The 30 T cell receptor beta chains presented below share a single source sample, sequenced in a study of T-cell memory formation after mild COVID-19. A single record per CDR3 protein comes from TCRdb applying MiXCR to the 5' RACE reads. The sample has 190,000 or so distinct CDR3 sequences; 20% to 25% are singletons. The sequenced sample consisted of PBMCs or a T cell subset sorted from them (not recorded which). The receptor source for this set is an adult woman who had mild COVID-19 (a few samples of this study predate the infection). Cell type and time point are not known.

This clonotype was seen more than once but under ten times. The gene calls are TRBV6-2 or TRBV6-3 and TRBJ2-7; D is perhaps TRBD1 (5 bases). The CDR3 runs 13 residues. The germline gives CDR1 MNHEY, CDR2 SVGEGT. Deletions cut 6 bases from V and 2 bases from J, with 11 bases between. CDR3 amino acids: CASREQAAYEQYF. The CDR3, as DNA: TGTGCCAGCAGGGAACAGGCGGCCTACGAGCAGTACTTC.

V usage is TRBV7-8 and J usage is TRBJ2-5; TRBD2 matches at 13 bases. CDR1 and CDR2 (germline): SGHVS, FQNEAQ. The V gene end was trimmed by 1 base and the J gene end by 4 bases; junction bases not matched to a gene: 9. The length of the CDR3 is 18 residues. The CDR3 region has the DNA TGTGCCAGCAGCTTAGAAACTAGCGGGGGGGCCGTATCAGAGACCCAGTACTTC. Translating gives CASSLETSGGAVSETQYF.

This clonotype was seen more than once but under ten times. V is TRBV12-3 or TRBV12-4 and J is TRBJ1-1; 7 bases match TRBD1. J lost 6 bases, V lost 6 bases, and 22 bases had no gene match. The CDR3 consists of 18 residues. CDR3 protein: CASSPGGGGSIGDSEAFF. CDR3 in DNA: TGTGCCAGCAGCCCCGGGGGAGGGGGCTCTATAGGGGACTCTGAAGCTTTCTTT.

This chain connects TRBV9 to TRBJ2-1; D possibly corresponds to TRBD2 (6 bases). CDR3 length equals 16 residues. V was pared by 4 bases and J by 7 bases, with 21 bases between. The germline CDR1 and CDR2 sequences are SGDLS and YYNGEE. The CDR3 is CASSLSRERHQNEQFF. The CDR3 region has the DNA TGTGCCAGCAGCTTGAGCCGGGAGCGCCACCAAAATGAGCAGTTCTTC.

The table lists this clonotype with a few counts. J is TRBJ2-7 and V is TRBV7-8; the match to TRBD1 covers 8 bases. There are 15 residues in the CDR3. The germline gives CDR1 SGHVS, CDR2 FQNEAQ. The V gene end was trimmed by 5 bases and the J gene end by 2 bases; junction bases not matched to a gene: 8. The CDR3 sequence is CASSPWTGQTYEQYF. Here the CDR3 DNA reads TGTGCCAGCAGCCCTTGGACAGGGCAAACCTACGAGCAGTACTTC.

The V gene is TRBV9, the J gene TRBJ2-2; D unresolved. V was cut by 0 bases and J by 4 bases, with 7 bases left in between. The germline CDR1 and CDR2 sequences are SGDLS and YYNGEE. CDR3 size: 14 residues. The CDR3: CASSVGTITGELFF. CDR3 DNA: TGTGCCAGCAGCGTAGGAACGATCACCGGGGAGCTGTTTTTT. Drawing the rest from reference TRBV9 and TRBJ2-2, the complete variable domain is DSGVTQTPKHLITATGQRVTLRCSPRSGDLSVYWYQQSLDQGLQFLIQYYNGEERAKGNILERFSAQQFPDLHSELNLSSLELGDSALYFCASSVGTITGELFFGEGSRLTVL.

CDR3 sequence: CASSSGGVFGAPEETQYF. The CDR3 DNA follows: TGTGCCAGCAGCTCCGGCGGAGTTTTCGGGGCGCCTGAAGAGACCCAGTACTTC. This chain connects TRBV7-6 to TRBJ2-5; D may be TRBD1 or TRBD2 (5 bases each). Germline V CDR1 and CDR2: SGHVS, FNYEAQ. CDR3 size: 18 residues. V was trimmed by 4 bases and J by 3 bases, leaving 24 bases between them.

This clonotype was found a few times. This chain links TRBV27 with TRBJ2-2; 8 bases are a match to TRBD2. J lost 0 bases, V lost 5 bases, and 5 bases had no gene match. Germline V gene sequence: CDR1 MNHEY, CDR2 SMNVEV (reference sequence). The CDR3 has 16 residues. The CDR3 nucleotides read TGTGCCAGCAGTGTTATAGCGGGGCCGAACACCGGGGAGCTGTTTTTT. It codes for CASSVIAGPNTGELFF.

This clonotype showed up just a few times. V gene TRBV9 combines with J gene TRBJ1-2, with TRBD1 matching 7 bases. The CDR3 covers 21 residues. Germline lookup yields CDR1 SGDLS and CDR2 YYNGEE. Trimming cost V 0 bases and J 7 bases; bases outside gene matches: 27. CDR3 loop: CASSVARGSERMLWSQLGYTF. The CDR3 DNA is TGTGCCAGCAGCGTAGCCAGGGGGTCGGAGCGAATGCTATGGTCCCAGCTTGGCTACACCTTC.

The CDR3 sequence: CASRETVQGPTEAFF. For the CDR3, the DNA is TGTGCCAGCAGAGAAACGGTCCAGGGACCCACTGAAGCTTTCTTT. The V call is TRBV27, the J call TRBJ1-1; a weak D match, TRBD1 (5 bases). The CDR3 spans 15 residues. CDR1 and CDR2 (germline): MNHEY, SMNVEV (reference sequence). V shed 6 bases and J shed 4 bases, with 18 bases lying between them.

The rearrangement links TRBV20-1 to TRBJ1-3, with a possible D match to TRBD1 (5 bases). This CDR3 has 14 residues. Germline V gene data show CDR1 as DFQATT and CDR2 as SNEGSKA (reference sequence). V lost 4 bases and J 2 bases, leaving 12 bases between the germline ends. CDR3 bases: TGCAGTGCTACCGGACACGGGGCTGGAAACACCATATATTTT. Its protein product is CSATGHGAGNTIYF.

This clonotype was detected a few times. The chain links TRBV14 to TRBJ2-7, with 8 positions matching TRBD2. The CDR3 runs 16 residues. Germline values: CDR1 SGHDN, CDR2 FVKESK. Germline trimming cut 2 bases from V and 5 bases from J; bases unmatched to any gene: 11. CDR3 coding DNA: TGTGCCAGCAGCCAAAGGGGGAGCGGGAGCATCGACGAGCAGTACTTC. Amino acid sequence: CASSQRGSGSIDEQYF.

The DNA of the CDR3 is TGCAGCGTTGAATCGCGGCGGGAGGGCCGCTCCTACAATGAGCAGTTCTTC. Amino acids: CSVESRREGRSYNEQFF. The genes are TRBV29-1 and TRBJ2-1; 9 bases match TRBD2. The germline V gene has CDR1 SQVTM and CDR2 ANQGSEA. The trim removed 2 bases at V and 0 bases at J, leaving 8 bases unmatched. The CDR3 runs to 17 residues.

The chain recombines TRBV4-1 with TRBJ1-1; D is unclear. V was trimmed by 4 bases and J by 2 bases, leaving 8 bases between them. This CDR3 is built from 13 residues. CDR1 is MGHRA and CDR2 is YSYEKL in the germline V gene. The CDR3, as DNA: TGCGCCAGCAGCCCCCAAAGTAACACTGAAGCTTTCTTT. Residues: CASSPQSNTEAFF.

Only a few counts were recorded for this clonotype. The chain combines TRBV4-1 with TRBJ2-2, with a possible D match to TRBD2 (7 bases). V lost 1 base to trimming and J lost 3 bases, with 12 bases between them. Germline-derived CDR1 and CDR2 are MGHRA and YSYEKL. This CDR3 has 16 amino acids. CDR3 amino acids: CASSQAVGGHTGELFF. CDR3 bases: TGCGCCAGCAGCCAAGCAGTCGGGGGGCACACCGGGGAGCTGTTTTTT.

The rearrangement links TRBV7-9 to TRBJ2-2, with D maybe TRBD2 (6 bases). With 5 bases removed from V and 4 bases from J, the gap between germline ends came to 11 bases. CDR3 length equals 14 residues. Per the germline V gene, CDR1 is SEHNR and CDR2 is FQNEAQ (reference sequence). This chain's CDR3 is CASSVGDFTGELFF. In nucleotides, the CDR3 is TGTGCCAGCAGCGTCGGGGACTTCACCGGGGAGCTGTTTTTT.

The chain carries TRBV24-1 and TRBJ2-3; 10 bases match TRBD2. This CDR3 comprises 17 residues. Unmatched junction bases numbered 9, after V lost 5 bases and J lost 2 bases. CDR1 is KGHDR, CDR2 SFDVKD, per germline. The CDR3: CATSVRASGGSTDTQYF. The CDR3 region has the DNA TGTGCCACCAGTGTTCGGGCTAGCGGGGGATCCACAGATACGCAGTATTTT.

This clonotype was detected only a few times. The chain is built from TRBV6-2 or TRBV6-3 and TRBJ1-2; D is ambiguous. This CDR3 contains 18 residues. Trimming took off 4 bases at V and 5 bases at J, with 26 bases between the two ends. Germline values: CDR1 MNHEY, CDR2 SVGEGT. The DNA of the CDR3 is TGTGCCAGCAGTTCTATCCCGCATGCCATCGCCAGGCCTTATGGCTACACCTTC. It translates to CASSSIPHAIARPYGYTF.

This clonotype has only a few counts. V gene TRBV7-9 combines with J gene TRBJ1-1, with D possibly TRBD1 on 5 matching bases. The germline CDR1 and CDR2 sequences are SEHNR and FQNEAQ (reference sequence). The length of the CDR3 is 12 residues. V was shortened by 5 bases and J by 11 bases, with 15 bases between the two germline ends. This CDR3 is CASSLGGVGAFF. The CDR3 coding sequence is TGTGCCAGCAGCCTTGGGGGGGTAGGGGCTTTCTTT.

This clonotype was detected only a few times. The rearrangement uses TRBV11-2 and TRBJ1-1; 7 positions agree with TRBD1. The CDR3 consists of 13 residues. CDR1 and CDR2 (germline): SGHAT, FQNNGV. The trim removed 7 bases at V and 8 bases at J, leaving 10 bases unmatched. The CDR3 coding sequence is TGTGCCAGCAACCCCTGGGACAGTCCGGAAGCTTTCTTT. Its translation: CASNPWDSPEAFF.

This sequence joins TRBV24-1 and TRBJ2-7; 7 positions agree with TRBD1. Germline V gives CDR1 KGHDR, CDR2 SFDVKD. Losses at the gene ends were 4 bases for V and 5 bases for J; bases not matched to a gene: 13. The CDR3 is 16 amino acids. The CDR3 coding sequence is TGTGCCACCAGTGACTCTCGTTCAGACAGGGCCCACGAGCAGTACTTC. It encodes CATSDSRSDRAHEQYF.

The V call is TRBV25-1, the J call TRBJ2-7, with 9 bases lining up with TRBD1. J gave up 4 bases and V 6 bases, and 10 bases lay outside the gene matches. CDR1 is MGHDK and CDR2 is SYGVNS in the germline V gene. This CDR3 has 15 residues. The CDR3 loop is CASSWGQGKVYEQYF. CDR3 bases: TGTGCCAGCAGCTGGGGACAGGGAAAAGTATACGAGCAGTACTTC.

This clonotype has a handful of counts. The chain joins TRBV19 to TRBJ2-7; TRBD2 matches 7 bases. V shed 3 bases and J 3 bases; nucleotides not matched to a gene: 8. CDR3 length: 15 residues. The germline gives CDR1 LNHDA, CDR2 SQIVND (reference sequence). The CDR3 DNA sequence: TGTGCCAGTAGTATGGGGCTAGCGGACTACTACGAGCAGTACTTC. Its protein is CASSMGLADYYEQYF.

This clonotype has just a few counts. The chain is built from TRBV7-9 and TRBJ2-1, with 7 bases matching TRBD2. Germline trimming cut 5 bases from V and 1 base from J; bases unmatched to any gene: 20. Germline assignment: CDR1 SEHNR and CDR2 FQNEAQ (reference sequence). CDR3 length: 20 residues. The CDR3 coding sequence is TGTGCCAGCAGCCAACCCTTGGCGGGAGAATTTTTGGGGTCCTACAATGAGCAGTTCTTC. Protein product: CASSQPLAGEFLGSYNEQFF.

This chain connects TRBV6-6 to TRBJ2-1; D may be TRBD2 (6 bases). The CDR3 has 14 residues. The ends were cut back, 2 bases at V and 7 bases at J, with 12 bases in the middle. Germline loops: CDR1 MNHNY, CDR2 SVGAGI (reference sequence). This chain's CDR3 is CASSYPGLSNEQFF. The CDR3 bases are TGTGCCAGCAGTTACCCGGGACTCTCAAATGAGCAGTTCTTC.

V and J are TRBV7-6 and TRBJ2-7, with a weak D call TRBD2 (6 bases). Germline V gene data show CDR1 as SGHVS and CDR2 as FNYEAQ. The CDR3 contains 17 residues. V gave up 1 base and J gave up 4 bases, with 20 bases separating them. This chain's CDR3 is CASSLGQPGFGGYEQYF. The DNA for the CDR3 is TGTGCCAGCAGCTTAGGTCAGCCCGGGTTCGGAGGGTACGAGCAGTACTTC.

This clonotype has a handful of counts. This chain links TRBV7-2 with TRBJ2-5, with D possibly being TRBD2 (6 bases). This CDR3 comprises 15 residues. Trimming left V 8 bases short and J 3 bases short, with 19 bases between. Per germline, CDR1 SGHTA and CDR2 FQGNSA. Here the CDR3 DNA reads TGTGCCAGCGGAACCGACAGACTAGTGGAAGAGACCCAGTACTTC. Its translation is CASGTDRLVEETQYF. The full variable domain, rest sourced from reference TRBV7-2 and TRBJ2-5, is GAGVSQSPSNKVTEKGKDVELRCDPISGHTALYWYRQSLGQGLEFLIYFQGNSAPDKSGLPSDRFSAERTGGSVSTLTIQRTQQEDSAVYLCASGTDRLVEETQYFGPGTRLLVL.

In this sample, this clonotype turned up a few times. The genes are TRBV7-9 and TRBJ1-2; D gene ambiguous. CDR1 and CDR2 (germline): SEHNR, FQNEAQ (reference sequence). This CDR3 is built from 12 residues. V lost 10 bases and J 7 bases, leaving 16 bases between the germline ends. As DNA, the CDR3 is TGTGCCAAGGACGACATTCGTATTGGCTACACCTTC. It yields the protein CAKDDIRIGYTF.

The rearrangement uses TRBV5-6 and TRBJ2-1; the D is unclear. Trimming left V 0 bases short and J 12 bases short, with 10 bases between. The CDR3 is 12 amino acids. In germline, CDR1 is SGHDT, CDR2 YYEEEE. CDR3 protein: CASSLGARGQFF. The CDR3 nucleotides read TGTGCCAGCAGCTTGGGGGCCCGCGGGCAGTTCTTC.

The V and J genes are TRBV7-6 and TRBJ2-3; 16 positions agree with TRBD2. The junction had 8 bases not matched to a gene; V was cut back by 5 bases and J by 6 bases. The CDR3 loop spans 17 amino acids. CDR1 and CDR2 (germline): SGHVS, FNYEAQ. The CDR3 reads CASSPGPGLAGGDTQYF. CDR3 sequence (DNA): TGTGCCAGCAGCCCAGGTCCGGGACTAGCGGGGGGGGATACGCAGTATTTT.